Listed below are T cell receptor beta chains from one sample, sequenced in a study of beta chain features in type 1 diabetes. Assay used: immunoSEQ multiplex PCR; TCRdb lists only in-frame clones, some missing. The data show 390,000 or so clones, more than 11% seen once. Sequencing used naive CD4+ T cells from blood. Receptors originate from a man younger than 40 in good health. Both conserved end residues are part of each CDR3. The D gene is left open where the match is weak. The size field is filled for only some rows; it gives once, few, many or a size class.

v_call,j_call,clone_size,d_call,cdr3_nt,cdr3_aa
TRBV14,TRBJ1-3,-,-,TGTGCCAGCAGCCTCCGGGTCTCCATTCCTGGAAACACCATATATTTT,CASSLRVSIPGNTIYF
TRBV4-2,TRBJ2-1,-,-,TGTGCCAGCAGCCTGGGTCCCCGTGTAGACTACAATGAGCAGTTCTTC,CASSLGPRVDYNEQFF
TRBV13,TRBJ1-4,few,TRBD1,TGTGCCAGCACCCTAAACAAAGGGACAGGGGTAAAACTGTTTTTT,CASTLNKGTGVKLFF
TRBV5-5,TRBJ1-4,few,TRBD1,TGTGCCAGCACCCCGAGGACAGGGCAAAATGAAAAACTGTTTTTT,CASTPRTGQNEKLFF
TRBV7-9,TRBJ1-2,few,-,TGTGCCAGCAGCTCCGAGGTGGGGGGAGAGGGACACGGCTACACCTTC,CASSSEVGGEGHGYTF
TRBV10-3,TRBJ2-3,few,-,TGTGCCATCATCCTAGGCCGGCACAGGGAAGCAGATACGCAGTATTTT,CAIILGRHREADTQYF
TRBV7-9,TRBJ2-1,-,-,TGTGCCAGCAGCTCTCGGCGCACAAACAATGAGCAGTTCTTC,CASSSRRTNNEQFF
TRBV29-1,TRBJ2-6,-,-,TGCAGCGTTCTAGACAGAGCTGGGGCCAACGTCCTGACTTTC,CSVLDRAGANVLTF
TRBV19,TRBJ2-5,-,-,TGTGCTAAGGCCCAAGAGACCCAGTACTTC,CAKAQETQYF
TRBV7-9,TRBJ2-3,-,-,TGTGCCAGCAGCTTAGGGAGGACAGGCACAGATACGCAGTATTTT,CASSLGRTGTDTQYF
TRBV25-1,TRBJ2-5,-,-,TGTGCCAGCAGTGAAGTTTTTGCGGGGGCTTTGAATGGCGAGACCCAGTACTTC,CASSEVFAGALNGETQYF
TRBV7-2,TRBJ1-2,few,-,TGTGCCAGCAGCACAAACAGGGTGCTATGGGGCTACACCTTC,CASSTNRVLWGYTF
TRBV20-1,TRBJ2-3,few,-,TGCAGTGCTAGAGGCCGGGATACGCAGTATTTT,CSARGRDTQYF
TRBV6-1,TRBJ2-7,-,TRBD2,TGTGCCAGCAGGGCACTAGCGAGGAGCTCCTACGAGCAGTACTTC,CASRALARSSYEQYF